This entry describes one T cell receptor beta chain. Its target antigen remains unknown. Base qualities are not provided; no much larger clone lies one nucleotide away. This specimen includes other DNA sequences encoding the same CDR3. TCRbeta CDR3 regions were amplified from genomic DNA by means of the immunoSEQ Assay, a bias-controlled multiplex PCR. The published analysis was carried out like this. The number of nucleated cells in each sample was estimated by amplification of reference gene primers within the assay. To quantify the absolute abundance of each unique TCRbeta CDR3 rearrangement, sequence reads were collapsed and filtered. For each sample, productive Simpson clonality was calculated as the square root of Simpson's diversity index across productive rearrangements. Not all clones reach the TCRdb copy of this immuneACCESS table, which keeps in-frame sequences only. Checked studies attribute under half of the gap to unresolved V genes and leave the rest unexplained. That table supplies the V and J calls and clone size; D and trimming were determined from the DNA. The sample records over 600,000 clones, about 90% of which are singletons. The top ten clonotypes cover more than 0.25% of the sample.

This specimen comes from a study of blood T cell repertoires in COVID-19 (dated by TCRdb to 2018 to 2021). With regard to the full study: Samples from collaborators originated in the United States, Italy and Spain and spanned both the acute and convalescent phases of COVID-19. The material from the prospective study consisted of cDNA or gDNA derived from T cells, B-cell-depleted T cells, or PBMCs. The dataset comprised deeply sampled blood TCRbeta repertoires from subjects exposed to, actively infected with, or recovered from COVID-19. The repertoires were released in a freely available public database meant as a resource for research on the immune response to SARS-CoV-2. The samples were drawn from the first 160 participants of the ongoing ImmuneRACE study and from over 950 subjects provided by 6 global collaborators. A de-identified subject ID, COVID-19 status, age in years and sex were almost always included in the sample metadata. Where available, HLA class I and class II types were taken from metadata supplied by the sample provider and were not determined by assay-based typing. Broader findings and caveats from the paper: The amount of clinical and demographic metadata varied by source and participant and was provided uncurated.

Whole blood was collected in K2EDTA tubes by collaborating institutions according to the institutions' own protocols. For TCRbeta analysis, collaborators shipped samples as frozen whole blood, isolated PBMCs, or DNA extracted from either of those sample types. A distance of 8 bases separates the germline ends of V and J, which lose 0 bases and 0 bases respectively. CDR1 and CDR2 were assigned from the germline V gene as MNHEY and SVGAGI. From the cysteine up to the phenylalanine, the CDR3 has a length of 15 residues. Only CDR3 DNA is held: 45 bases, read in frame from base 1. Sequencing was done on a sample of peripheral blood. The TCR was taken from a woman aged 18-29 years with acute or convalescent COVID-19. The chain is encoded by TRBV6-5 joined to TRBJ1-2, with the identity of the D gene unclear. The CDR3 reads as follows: CASSYSSGPNYGYTF. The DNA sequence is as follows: TGTGCCAGCAGTTACTCGTCAGGTCCTAACTATGGCTACACCTTC.